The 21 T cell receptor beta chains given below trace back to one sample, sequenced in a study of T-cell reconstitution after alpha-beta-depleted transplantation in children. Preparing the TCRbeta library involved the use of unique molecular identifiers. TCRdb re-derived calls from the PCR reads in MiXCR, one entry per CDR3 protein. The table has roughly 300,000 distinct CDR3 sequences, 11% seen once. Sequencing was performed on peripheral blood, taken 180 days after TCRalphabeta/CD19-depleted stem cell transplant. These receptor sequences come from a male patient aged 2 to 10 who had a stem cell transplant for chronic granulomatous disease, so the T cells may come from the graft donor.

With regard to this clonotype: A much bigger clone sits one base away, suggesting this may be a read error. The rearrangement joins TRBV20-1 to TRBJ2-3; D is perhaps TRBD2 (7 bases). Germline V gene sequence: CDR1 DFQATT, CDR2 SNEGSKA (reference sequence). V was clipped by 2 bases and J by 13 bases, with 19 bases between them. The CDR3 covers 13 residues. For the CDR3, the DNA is TGCAGTGCTAGACTCGGTAGGGGGGGGTCCAAGTATTTT. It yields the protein CSARLGRGGSKYF.

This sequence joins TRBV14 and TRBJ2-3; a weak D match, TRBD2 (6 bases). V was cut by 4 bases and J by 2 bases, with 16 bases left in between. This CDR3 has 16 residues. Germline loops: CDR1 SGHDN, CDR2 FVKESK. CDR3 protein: CASSLLRGNPTDTQYF. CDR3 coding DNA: TGTGCCAGCAGCCTCCTGCGGGGAAATCCCACAGATACGCAGTATTTT.

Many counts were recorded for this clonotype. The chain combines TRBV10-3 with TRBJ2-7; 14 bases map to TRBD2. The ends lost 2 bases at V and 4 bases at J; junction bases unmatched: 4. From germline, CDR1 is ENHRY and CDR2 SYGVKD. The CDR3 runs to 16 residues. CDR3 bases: TGTGCCATCAGTGAGGGGGGACTAGCGGGAGCTTACGAGCAGTACTTC. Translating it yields CAISEGGLAGAYEQYF.

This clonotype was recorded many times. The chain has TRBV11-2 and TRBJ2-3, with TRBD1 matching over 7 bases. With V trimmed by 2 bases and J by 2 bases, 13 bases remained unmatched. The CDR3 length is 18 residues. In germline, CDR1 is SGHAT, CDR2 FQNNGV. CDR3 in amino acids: CASSLLSRQGRNTDTQYF. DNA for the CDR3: TGTGCCAGCAGCTTACTATCCAGACAGGGAAGGAACACAGATACGCAGTATTTT. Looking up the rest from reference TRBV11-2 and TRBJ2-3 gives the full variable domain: EAGVAQSPRYKIIEKRQSVAFWCNPISGHATLYWYQQILGQGPKLLIQFQNNGVVDDSQLPKDRFSAERLKGVDSTLKIQPAKLEDSAVYLCASSLLSRQGRNTDTQYFGPGTRLTVL.

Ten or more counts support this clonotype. This CDR3 is CSVRPSGRVGNTGELFF. The CDR3 nucleotides are TGCAGCGTTCGGCCTAGCGGGAGGGTCGGAAACACCGGGGAGCTGTTTTTT. V gene TRBV29-1 combines with J gene TRBJ2-2; 12 bases fit TRBD2. Germline-derived CDR1 and CDR2 are SQVTM and ANQGSEA. This CDR3 spans 17 amino acids. V trimming: 5 bases; J trimming: 2 bases; junction bases outside the gene matches: 9.

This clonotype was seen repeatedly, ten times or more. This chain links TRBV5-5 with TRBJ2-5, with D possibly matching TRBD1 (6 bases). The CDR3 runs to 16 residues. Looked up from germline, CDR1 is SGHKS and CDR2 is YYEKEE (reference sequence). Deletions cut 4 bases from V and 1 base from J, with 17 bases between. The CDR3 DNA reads TGTGCCAGCAGCCATAGGGTGCAAGGGGGCCAAGAGACCCAGTACTTC. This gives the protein CASSHRVQGGQETQYF.

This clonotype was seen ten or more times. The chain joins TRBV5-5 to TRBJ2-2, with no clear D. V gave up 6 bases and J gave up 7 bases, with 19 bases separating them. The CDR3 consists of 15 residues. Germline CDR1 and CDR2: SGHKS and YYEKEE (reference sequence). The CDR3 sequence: CASNQARAQGGELFF. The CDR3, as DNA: TGTGCCAGCAACCAAGCCCGAGCCCAAGGCGGGGAGCTGTTTTTT.

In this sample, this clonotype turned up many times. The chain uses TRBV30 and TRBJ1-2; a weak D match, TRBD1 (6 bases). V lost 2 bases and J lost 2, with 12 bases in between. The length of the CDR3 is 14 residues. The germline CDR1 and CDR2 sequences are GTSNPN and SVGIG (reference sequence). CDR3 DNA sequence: TGTGCCTGGAGTCGAGTCAGGGGAAACTATGGCTACACCTTC. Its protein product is CAWSRVRGNYGYTF.

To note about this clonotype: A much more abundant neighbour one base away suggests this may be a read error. CDR3 in DNA: TGTGCCAACAGCTTAGCAGGGACTAGCGGGGGTAATGAGCAGTTCTTC. It yields the protein CANSLAGTSGGNEQFF. This sequence joins TRBV7-2 and TRBJ2-1, with TRBD2 matching over 14 bases. Germline values: CDR1 SGHTA, CDR2 FQGNSA. The CDR3 totals 16 residues. Using reference TRBV7-2 and TRBJ2-1 for the parts outside the CDR3, the full variable domain is GAGVSQSPSNKVTEKGKDVELRCDPISGHTALYWYRQSLGQGLEFLIYFQGNSAPDKSGLPSDRFSAERTGGSVSTLTIQRTQQEDSAVYLCANSLAGTSGGNEQFFGPGTRLTVL.

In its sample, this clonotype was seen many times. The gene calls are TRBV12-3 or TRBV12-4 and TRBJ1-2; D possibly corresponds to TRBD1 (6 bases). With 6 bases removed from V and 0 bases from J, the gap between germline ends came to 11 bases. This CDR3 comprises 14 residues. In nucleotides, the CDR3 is TGTGCCAGCAGACGAGGGGGGGCTAACTATGGCTACACCTTC. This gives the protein CASRRGGANYGYTF.

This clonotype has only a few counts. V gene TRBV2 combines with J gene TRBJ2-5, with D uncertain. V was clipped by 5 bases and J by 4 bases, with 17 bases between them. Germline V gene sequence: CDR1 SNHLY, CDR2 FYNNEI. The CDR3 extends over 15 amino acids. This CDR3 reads CASSPTTHLRETQYF. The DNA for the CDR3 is TGTGCCAGCAGTCCTACGACCCACTTGAGAGAGACCCAGTACTTC.

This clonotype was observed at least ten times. DNA for the CDR3: TGTGCCAGCAGCCCCTCGGGAGCGGGAGTAGGGGAGCTGTTTTTT. Translated: CASSPSGAGVGELFF. V gene TRBV9 combines with J gene TRBJ2-2; 8 nucleotides match TRBD2. CDR1 and CDR2 from the germline V gene are SGDLS and YYNGEE. The CDR3 loop spans 15 amino acids. Losses at the gene ends were 4 bases for V and 8 bases for J; bases not matched to a gene: 10.

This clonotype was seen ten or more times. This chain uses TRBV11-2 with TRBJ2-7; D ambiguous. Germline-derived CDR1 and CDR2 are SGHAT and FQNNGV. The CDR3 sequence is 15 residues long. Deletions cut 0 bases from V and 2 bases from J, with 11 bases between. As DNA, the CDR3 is TGTGCCAGCAGCTTAGATCGGTTCCAGGCCTACGAGCAGTACTTC. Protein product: CASSLDRFQAYEQYF.

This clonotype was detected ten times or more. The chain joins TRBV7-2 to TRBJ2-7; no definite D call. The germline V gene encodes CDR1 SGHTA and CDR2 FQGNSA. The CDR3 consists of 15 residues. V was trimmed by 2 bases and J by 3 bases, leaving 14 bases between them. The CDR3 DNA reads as TGTGCCAGCAGCTTAACGCCAGGTGTGGGCTACGAGCAGTACTTC. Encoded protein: CASSLTPGVGYEQYF.

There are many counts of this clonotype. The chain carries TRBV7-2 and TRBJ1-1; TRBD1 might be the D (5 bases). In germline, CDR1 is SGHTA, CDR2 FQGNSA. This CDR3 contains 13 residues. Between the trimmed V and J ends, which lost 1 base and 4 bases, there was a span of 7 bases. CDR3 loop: CASSLEGFTEAFF. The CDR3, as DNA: TGTGCCAGCAGCTTAGAGGGGTTCACTGAAGCTTTCTTT.

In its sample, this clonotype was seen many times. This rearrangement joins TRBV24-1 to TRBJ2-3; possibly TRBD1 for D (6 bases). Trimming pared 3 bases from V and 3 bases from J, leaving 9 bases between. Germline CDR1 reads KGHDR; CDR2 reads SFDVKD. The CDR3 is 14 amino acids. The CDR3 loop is CATSDPGETDTQYF. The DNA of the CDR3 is TGTGCCACCAGTGATCCAGGGGAAACAGATACGCAGTATTTT.

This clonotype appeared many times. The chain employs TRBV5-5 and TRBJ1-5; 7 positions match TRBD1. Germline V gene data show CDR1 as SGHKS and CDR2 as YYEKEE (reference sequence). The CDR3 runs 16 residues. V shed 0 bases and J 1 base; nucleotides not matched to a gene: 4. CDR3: CASSLDGTVSNQPQHF. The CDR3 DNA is TGTGCCAGCAGCTTGGACGGGACAGTGAGCAATCAGCCCCAGCATTTT.

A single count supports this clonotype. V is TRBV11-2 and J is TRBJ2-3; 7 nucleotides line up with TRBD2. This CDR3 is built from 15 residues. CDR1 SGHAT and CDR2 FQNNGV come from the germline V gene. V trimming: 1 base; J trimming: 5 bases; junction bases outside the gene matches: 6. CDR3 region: CASSLGGRARDTQYF. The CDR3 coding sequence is TGTGCCAGCAGCTTAGGTGGGAGGGCCAGAGATACGCAGTATTTT.

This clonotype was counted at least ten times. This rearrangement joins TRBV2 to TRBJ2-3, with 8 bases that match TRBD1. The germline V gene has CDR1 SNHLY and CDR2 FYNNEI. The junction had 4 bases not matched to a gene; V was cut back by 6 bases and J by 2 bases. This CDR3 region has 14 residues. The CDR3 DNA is TGTGCCAGCAGGCCAGGGGGCCTCACAGATACGCAGTATTTT. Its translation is CASRPGGLTDTQYF.

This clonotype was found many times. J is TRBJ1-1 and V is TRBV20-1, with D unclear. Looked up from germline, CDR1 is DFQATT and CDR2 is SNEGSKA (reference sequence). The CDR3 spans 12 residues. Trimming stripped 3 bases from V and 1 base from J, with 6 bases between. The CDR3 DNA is TGCAGTGCTAGTCTAAAGAACACTGAAGCTTTCTTT. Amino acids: CSASLKNTEAFF.

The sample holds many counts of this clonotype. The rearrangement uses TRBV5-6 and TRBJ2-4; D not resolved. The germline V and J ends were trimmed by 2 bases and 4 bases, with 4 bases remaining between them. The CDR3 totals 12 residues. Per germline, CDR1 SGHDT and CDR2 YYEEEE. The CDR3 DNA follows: TGTGCCAGCAGCTTCAGTAAAAACATTCAGTACTTC. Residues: CASSFSKNIQYF.